This TCR beta chain was sequenced for a study of blood T cell repertoires in COVID-19. About the study: Sites in the United States, Italy and Spain provided acute and convalescent COVID-19 samples. The cDNA or gDNA used as material had been derived from T cells, B-cell-depleted T cells, or PBMCs.

In the authors' workflow: Cell counts per sample came from amplifying reference gene primers. Libraries were prepared by immunoSEQ multiplex PCR; TCRdb keeps only in-frame clonotypes and omits some of them. V, J and clone size are those of that table, while D and trimming were read from the DNA. The sample includes 350,000 to 500,000 clones, 70% to 90% of them seen just once. The J segment lost 0 bases and the V segment lost 6 bases, leaving 6 bases of the junction unmatched. Germline V gene data show CDR1 as SNHLY and CDR2 as FYNNEI. The CDR3 totals 16 residues. The J gene is TRBJ2-3, the V gene TRBV2; TRBD1 matches 10 bases. The clonotype was recovered from a young man with COVID-19, enrolled during active disease. Sequencing was performed on peripheral blood. DNA for the CDR3: TGTGCCAGCAGCAGACAGGGGGCGCGGAGCACAGATACGCAGTATTTT. This translates into CASSRQGARSTDTQYF.